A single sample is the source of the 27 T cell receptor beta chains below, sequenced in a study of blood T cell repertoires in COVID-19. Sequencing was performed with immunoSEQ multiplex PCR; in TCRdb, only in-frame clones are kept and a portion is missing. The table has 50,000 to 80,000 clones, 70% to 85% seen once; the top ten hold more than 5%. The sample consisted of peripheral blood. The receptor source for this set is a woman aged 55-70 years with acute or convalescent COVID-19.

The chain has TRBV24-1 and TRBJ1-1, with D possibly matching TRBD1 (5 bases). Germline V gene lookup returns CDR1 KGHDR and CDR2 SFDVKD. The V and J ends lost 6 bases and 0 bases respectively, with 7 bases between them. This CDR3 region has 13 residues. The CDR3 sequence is CATSQGMNTEAFF. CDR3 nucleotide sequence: TGTGCCACCAGTCAGGGTATGAACACTGAAGCTTTCTTT.

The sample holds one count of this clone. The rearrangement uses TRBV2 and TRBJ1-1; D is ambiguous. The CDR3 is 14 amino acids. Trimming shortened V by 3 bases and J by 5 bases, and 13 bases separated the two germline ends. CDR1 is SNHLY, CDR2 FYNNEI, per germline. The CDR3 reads CASSEPVAGTEAFF. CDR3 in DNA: TGTGCCAGCAGTGAGCCTGTGGCAGGAACTGAAGCTTTCTTT.

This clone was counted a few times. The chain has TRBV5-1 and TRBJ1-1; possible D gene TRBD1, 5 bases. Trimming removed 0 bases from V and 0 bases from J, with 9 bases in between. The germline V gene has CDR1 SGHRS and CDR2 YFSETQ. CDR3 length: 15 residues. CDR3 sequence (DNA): TGCGCCAGCAGCTTGGTCCCAGGGTTGAACACTGAAGCTTTCTTT. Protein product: CASSLVPGLNTEAFF.

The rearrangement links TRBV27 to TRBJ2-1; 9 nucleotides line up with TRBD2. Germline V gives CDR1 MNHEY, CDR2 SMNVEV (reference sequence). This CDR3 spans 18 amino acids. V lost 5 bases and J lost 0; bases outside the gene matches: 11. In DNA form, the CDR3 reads TGTGCCAGCAGTCCTCGGCTGGCGGGGGGGTTCTCCTACAATGAGCAGTTCTTC. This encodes CASSPRLAGGFSYNEQFF.

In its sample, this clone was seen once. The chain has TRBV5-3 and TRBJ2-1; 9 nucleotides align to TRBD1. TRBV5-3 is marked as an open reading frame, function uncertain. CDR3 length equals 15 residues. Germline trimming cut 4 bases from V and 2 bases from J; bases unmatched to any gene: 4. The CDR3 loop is CARSARTGAYNEQFF. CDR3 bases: TGTGCCAGAAGCGCGCGGACAGGGGCCTACAATGAGCAGTTCTTC.

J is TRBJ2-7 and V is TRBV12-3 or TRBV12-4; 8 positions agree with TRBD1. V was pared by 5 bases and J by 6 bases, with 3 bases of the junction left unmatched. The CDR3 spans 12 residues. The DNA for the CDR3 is TGTGCCAGCAGTACGACAGGGGTCGAGCAGTACTTC. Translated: CASSTTGVEQYF.

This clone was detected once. The CDR3 sequence is CASSRPGLAKNIQYF. The CDR3 DNA reads as TGTGCCAGCAGTCGTCCGGGACTAGCCAAAAACATTCAGTACTTC. This chain connects TRBV27 to TRBJ2-4; tentatively, D is TRBD2 (6 bases). The germline gives CDR1 MNHEY, CDR2 SMNVEV (reference sequence). V lost 5 bases and J lost 0, with 11 bases in between. CDR3 length: 15 residues.

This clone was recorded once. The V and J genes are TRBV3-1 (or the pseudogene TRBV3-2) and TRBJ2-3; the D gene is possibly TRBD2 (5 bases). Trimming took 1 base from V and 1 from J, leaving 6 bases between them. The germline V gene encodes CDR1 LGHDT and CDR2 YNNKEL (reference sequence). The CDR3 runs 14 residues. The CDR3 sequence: CASSQGRGTDTQYF. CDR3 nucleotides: TGTGCCAGCAGCCAAGGGCGGGGCACAGATACGCAGTATTTT.

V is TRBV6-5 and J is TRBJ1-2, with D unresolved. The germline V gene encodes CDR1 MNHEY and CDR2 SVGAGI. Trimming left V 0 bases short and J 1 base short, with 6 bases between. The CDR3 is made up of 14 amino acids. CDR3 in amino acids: CASSYSSGNYGYTF. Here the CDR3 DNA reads TGTGCCAGCAGTTACTCGAGCGGTAACTATGGCTACACCTTC.

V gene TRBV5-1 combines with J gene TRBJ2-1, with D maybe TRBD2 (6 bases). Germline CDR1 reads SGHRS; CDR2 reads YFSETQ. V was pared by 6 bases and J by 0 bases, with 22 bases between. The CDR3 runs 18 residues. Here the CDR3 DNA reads TGCGCCAGCACCCTCGACGAGATGGGGGGTAGCTCCTACAATGAGCAGTTCTTC. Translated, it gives CASTLDEMGGSSYNEQFF.

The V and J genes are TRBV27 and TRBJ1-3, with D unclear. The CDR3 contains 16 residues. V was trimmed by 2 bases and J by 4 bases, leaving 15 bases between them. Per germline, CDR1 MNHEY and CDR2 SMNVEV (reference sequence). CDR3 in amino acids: CASSLAGGNTGNTIYF. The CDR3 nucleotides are TGTGCCAGCAGTTTAGCGGGAGGGAACACAGGAAACACCATATATTTT.

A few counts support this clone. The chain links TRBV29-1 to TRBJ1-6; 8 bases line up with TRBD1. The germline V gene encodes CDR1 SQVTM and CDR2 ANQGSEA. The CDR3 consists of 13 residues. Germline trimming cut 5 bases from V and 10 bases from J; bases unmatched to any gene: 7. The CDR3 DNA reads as TGCAGCGTTTCACAGGGGGTAAGGTCACCCCTCCACTTT. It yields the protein CSVSQGVRSPLHF.

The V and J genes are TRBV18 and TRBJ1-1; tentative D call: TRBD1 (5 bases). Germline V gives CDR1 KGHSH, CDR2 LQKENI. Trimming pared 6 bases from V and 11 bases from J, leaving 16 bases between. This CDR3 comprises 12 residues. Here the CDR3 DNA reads TGTGCCAGCTCTCGAGACGGGGGGGACGCTTTCTTT. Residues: CASSRDGGDAFF.

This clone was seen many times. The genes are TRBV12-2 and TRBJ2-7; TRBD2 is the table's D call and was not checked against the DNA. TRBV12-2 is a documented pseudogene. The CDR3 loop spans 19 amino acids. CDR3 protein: CASRLATRAGGPPYYEQYF. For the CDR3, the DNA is TGTGCAAGTCGCTTAGCGACCAGAGCGGGGGGGCCTCCCTACTACGAGCAGTACTTC.

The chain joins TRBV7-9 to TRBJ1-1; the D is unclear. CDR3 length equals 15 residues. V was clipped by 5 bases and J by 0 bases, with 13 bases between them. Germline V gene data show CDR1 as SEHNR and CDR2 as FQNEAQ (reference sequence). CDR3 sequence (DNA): TGTGCCAGCAGCCCTGGGCTTGGCTTGAACACTGAAGCTTTCTTT. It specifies CASSPGLGLNTEAFF.

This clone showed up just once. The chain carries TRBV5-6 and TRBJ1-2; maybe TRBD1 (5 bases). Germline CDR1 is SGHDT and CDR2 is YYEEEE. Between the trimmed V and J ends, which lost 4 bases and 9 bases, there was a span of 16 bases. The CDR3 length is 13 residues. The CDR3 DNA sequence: TGTGCCAGCAGCATTGACAGCTCTGTCAGCTACACCTTC. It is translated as CASSIDSSVSYTF.

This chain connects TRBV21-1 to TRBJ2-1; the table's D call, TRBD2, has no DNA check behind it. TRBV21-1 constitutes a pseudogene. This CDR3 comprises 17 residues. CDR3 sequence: CASSKARSSGDYNEQFF. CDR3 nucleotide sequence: TGTGCCAGCAGCAAAGCCCGGTCTAGCGGGGATTACAATGAGCAGTTCTTC.

The CDR3 DNA is TGCAGCGTTGAATTAGCAGAAAACTACTATGGCTACACCTTC. Translating it yields CSVELAENYYGYTF. The chain couples TRBV29-1 to TRBJ1-2; D is undetermined. Germline V gene data show CDR1 as SQVTM and CDR2 as ANQGSEA. The CDR3 contains 14 residues. The V end was cut by 2 bases, the J end by 3 bases, with 13 bases between.

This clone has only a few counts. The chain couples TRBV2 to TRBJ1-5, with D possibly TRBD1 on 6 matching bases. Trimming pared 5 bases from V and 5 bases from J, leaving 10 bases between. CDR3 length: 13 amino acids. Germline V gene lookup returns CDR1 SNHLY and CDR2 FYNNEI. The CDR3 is CASSSTGYQPQHF. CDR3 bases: TGTGCCAGCAGTTCGACAGGCTATCAGCCCCAGCATTTT.

Written as DNA, the CDR3 is TGTGCCAGCAGCCGTAGGACAGCCTCTAATGAAAAACTGTTTTTT. This codes for CASSRRTASNEKLFF. This chain joins TRBV3-1 (or the pseudogene TRBV3-2) and TRBJ1-4; possibly TRBD1 for D (6 bases). This CDR3 is built from 15 residues. Germline CDR1 is LGHDT and CDR2 is YNNKEL (reference sequence). Trimming removed 4 bases from V and 3 bases from J, with 12 bases in between.

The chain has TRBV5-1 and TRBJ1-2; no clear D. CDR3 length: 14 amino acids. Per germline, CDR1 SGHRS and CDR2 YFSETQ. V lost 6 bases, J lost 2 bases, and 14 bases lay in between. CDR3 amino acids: CASTQQDSNYGYTF. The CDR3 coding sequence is TGCGCCAGCACGCAGCAGGACTCCAACTATGGCTACACCTTC. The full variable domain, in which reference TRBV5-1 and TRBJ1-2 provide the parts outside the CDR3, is KAGVTQTPRYLIKTRGQQVTLSCSPISGHRSVSWYQQTPGQGLQFLFEYFSETQRNKGNFPGRFSGRQFSNSRSEMNVSTLELGDSALYLCASTQQDSNYGYTFGSGTRLTVV.

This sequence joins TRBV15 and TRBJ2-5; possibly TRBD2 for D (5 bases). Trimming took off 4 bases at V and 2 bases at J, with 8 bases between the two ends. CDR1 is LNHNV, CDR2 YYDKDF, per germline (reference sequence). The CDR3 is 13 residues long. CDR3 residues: CATSTPGQETQYF. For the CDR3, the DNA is TGTGCCACCAGCACTCCGGGGCAAGAGACCCAGTACTTC.

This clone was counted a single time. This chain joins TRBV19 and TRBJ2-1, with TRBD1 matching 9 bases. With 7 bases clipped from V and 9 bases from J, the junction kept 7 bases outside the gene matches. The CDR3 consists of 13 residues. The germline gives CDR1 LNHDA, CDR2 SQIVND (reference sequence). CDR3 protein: CASTKGQGPEQFF. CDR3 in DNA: TGTGCCAGTACCAAGGGACAGGGCCCTGAGCAGTTCTTC.

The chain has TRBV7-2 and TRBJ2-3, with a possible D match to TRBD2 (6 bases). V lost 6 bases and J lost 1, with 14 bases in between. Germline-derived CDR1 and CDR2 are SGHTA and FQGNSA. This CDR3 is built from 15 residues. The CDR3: CASRMGLPGTDTQYF. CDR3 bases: TGTGCCAGCAGGATGGGACTGCCGGGCACAGATACGCAGTATTTT.

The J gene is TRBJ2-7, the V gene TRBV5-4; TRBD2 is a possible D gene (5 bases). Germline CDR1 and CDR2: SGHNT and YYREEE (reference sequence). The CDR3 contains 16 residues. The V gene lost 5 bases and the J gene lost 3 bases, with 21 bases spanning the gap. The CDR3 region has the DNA TGTGCCAGCAGAGAAGGACTGGAGGACGCAAGCTACGAGCAGTACTTC. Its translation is CASREGLEDASYEQYF.

The CDR3 sequence: CASRTGQGRDQPQHF. The CDR3 DNA sequence: TGTGCCAGTAGGACCGGACAGGGGCGAGATCAGCCCCAGCATTTT. The chain employs TRBV19 and TRBJ1-5; 9 bases agree with TRBD1. J gave up 5 bases and V 6 bases, and 8 bases lay outside the gene matches. This CDR3 spans 15 amino acids. The germline V gene has CDR1 LNHDA and CDR2 SQIVND (reference sequence).

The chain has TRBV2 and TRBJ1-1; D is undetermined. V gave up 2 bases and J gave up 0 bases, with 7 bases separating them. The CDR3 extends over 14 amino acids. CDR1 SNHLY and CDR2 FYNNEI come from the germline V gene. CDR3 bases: TGTGCCAGCAGTGAACGGCGGATGAACACTGAAGCTTTCTTT. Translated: CASSERRMNTEAFF.